Listed below are T cell receptor beta chains from one sample, sequenced in a study of cytomegalovirus exposure and HLA in healthy donors. Sequencing was performed with immunoSEQ multiplex PCR; in TCRdb, only in-frame clones are kept and a portion is missing. This sample lists 85,000 to 90,000 clones; its ten largest clones have 15%. Sample: PBMCs. These receptors all come from a man aged 50-60 years in good health and CMV-seropositive. The CDR3 runs from the conserved cysteine through the conserved F or W. Each record gives: D gene, J gene, V gene, CDR3 protein, CDR3 DNA. D genes are given only for firm matches.

d_gene: TRBD1
j_gene: TRBJ2-2
v_gene: TRBV6-6
CDR3aa: CASSPRGRTGELFF
CDR3nt: TGTGCCAGCAGTCCCAGGGGGCGTACCGGGGAGCTGTTTTTT

d_gene: NA
j_gene: TRBJ1-1
v_gene: TRBV5-4
CDR3aa: CASSLGGNTEAFF
CDR3nt: TGTGCCAGCAGCTTAGGGGGTAACACTGAAGCTTTCTTT

d_gene: TRBD1
j_gene: TRBJ2-7
v_gene: TRBV6-5
CDR3aa: CASSQGTAEQYF
CDR3nt: TGTGCCAGCAGTCAGGGGACAGCCGAGCAGTACTTC

d_gene: TRBD2
j_gene: TRBJ2-2
v_gene: TRBV4-2
CDR3aa: CASTPTSGDTGELFF
CDR3nt: TGTGCCAGCACCCCCACTAGCGGGGACACCGGGGAGCTGTTTTTT

d_gene: TRBD2
j_gene: TRBJ2-3
v_gene: TRBV4-1
CDR3aa: CASSQLQRGSTDTQYF
CDR3nt: TGCGCCAGCAGCCAACTCCAGCGGGGGAGCACAGATACGCAGTATTTT

d_gene: NA
j_gene: TRBJ2-3
v_gene: TRBV20-1
CDR3aa: CSGATTDTQYF
CDR3nt: TGCAGTGGAGCGACCACAGATACGCAGTATTTT

d_gene: NA
j_gene: TRBJ1-2
v_gene: TRBV7-9
CDR3aa: CASSLGLAAPHTF
CDR3nt: TGTGCCAGCAGCTTAGGTCTAGCCGCTCCACACACCTTC

d_gene: NA
j_gene: TRBJ2-1
v_gene: TRBV28
CDR3aa: CASMPNTGEQFF
CDR3nt: TGTGCCAGCATGCCTAACACGGGTGAGCAGTTCTTC

d_gene: TRBD1
j_gene: TRBJ1-5
v_gene: TRBV5-1
CDR3aa: CASSIGTGNQPQHF
CDR3nt: TGCGCCAGCAGCATAGGGACAGGCAATCAGCCCCAGCATTTT

d_gene: TRBD2
j_gene: TRBJ2-3
v_gene: TRBV6-6
CDR3aa: CASRWGGETDTQYF
CDR3nt: TGTGCCAGCAGGTGGGGGGGGGAGACAGATACGCAGTATTTT

d_gene: NA
j_gene: TRBJ1-5
v_gene: TRBV4-1
CDR3aa: CASSQAQDDQPQHF
CDR3nt: TGCGCCAGCAGCCAAGCCCAGGATGATCAGCCCCAGCATTTT

d_gene: TRBD2
j_gene: TRBJ2-1
v_gene: TRBV29-1
CDR3aa: CSVVAREYVHEQFF
CDR3nt: TGCAGCGTTGTGGCGCGGGAGTATGTTCATGAGCAGTTCTTC

d_gene: NA
j_gene: TRBJ2-1
v_gene: TRBV19
CDR3aa: CASSIGYLTYNEQFF
CDR3nt: TGTGCCAGTAGTATAGGATACTTAACCTACAATGAGCAGTTCTTC

d_gene: NA
j_gene: TRBJ2-1
v_gene: TRBV30
CDR3aa: CAWSAGLYNEQFF
CDR3nt: TGTGCCTGGAGTGCGGGACTCTACAATGAGCAGTTCTTC

d_gene: TRBD1
j_gene: TRBJ2-7
v_gene: TRBV7-3
CDR3aa: CASSLSRGTVSYEQYF
CDR3nt: TGTGCCAGCAGCTTAAGTAGAGGGACAGTCTCCTACGAGCAGTACTTC

d_gene: TRBD1
j_gene: TRBJ2-3
v_gene: TRBV6-5
CDR3aa: CASSGTGRTDTQYF
CDR3nt: TGTGCCAGCAGTGGGACAGGGCGCACAGATACGCAGTATTTT

d_gene: NA
j_gene: TRBJ1-1
v_gene: TRBV5-4
CDR3aa: CASSLRLTNTEAFF
CDR3nt: TGTGCCAGCAGCCTGCGGCTGACGAACACTGAAGCTTTCTTT

d_gene: TRBD1
j_gene: TRBJ1-4
v_gene: TRBV10-3
CDR3aa: CAISGQGRSEKLFF
CDR3nt: TGTGCCATCAGCGGACAGGGAAGGTCCGAAAAACTGTTTTTT

d_gene: NA
j_gene: TRBJ2-7
v_gene: TRBV7-9
CDR3aa: CASSLGGREQYF
CDR3nt: TGTGCCAGCAGCTTAGGGGGCAGGGAGCAGTACTTC

d_gene: NA
j_gene: TRBJ2-2
v_gene: TRBV7-9
CDR3aa: CASTQGSVTGELFF
CDR3nt: TGTGCCAGCACCCAAGGAAGCGTCACCGGGGAGCTGTTTTTT

d_gene: NA
j_gene: TRBJ1-6
v_gene: TRBV6-5
CDR3aa: CASSYGIGGTSPLHF
CDR3nt: TGTGCCAGCAGTTACGGGATCGGGGGAACATCACCCCTCCACTTT

d_gene: TRBD1
j_gene: TRBJ2-7
v_gene: TRBV30
CDR3aa: CALRDRGHDEQYF
CDR3nt: TGTGCCCTCCGGGACAGGGGGCACGACGAGCAGTACTTC

d_gene: TRBD2
j_gene: TRBJ2-5
v_gene: TRBV19
CDR3aa: CASSDVGSGRRETQYF
CDR3nt: TGTGCCAGTAGTGATGTGGGTAGCGGGAGGAGAGAGACCCAGTACTTC

d_gene: NA
j_gene: TRBJ1-1
v_gene: TRBV7-9
CDR3aa: CASSVAGTRGLGMNTEAFF
CDR3nt: TGTGCCAGCAGCGTAGCCGGGACAAGGGGATTGGGCATGAACACTGAAGCTTTCTTT

d_gene: TRBD1
j_gene: TRBJ1-1
v_gene: TRBV6-5
CDR3aa: CASSPRDRGEAFF
CDR3nt: TGTGCCAGCAGCCCAAGGGACAGGGGTGAAGCTTTCTTT

d_gene: TRBD1
j_gene: TRBJ1-3
v_gene: TRBV29-1
CDR3aa: CSVRTGTSSGNTIYF
CDR3nt: TGCAGCGTCCGGACAGGGACCAGCTCTGGAAACACCATATATTTT

d_gene: TRBD2
j_gene: TRBJ2-5
v_gene: TRBV9
CDR3aa: CASSATIAGGETQYF
CDR3nt: TGTGCCAGCAGCGCCACGATAGCGGGAGGTGAGACCCAGTACTTC

d_gene: TRBD1
j_gene: TRBJ1-1
v_gene: TRBV27
CDR3aa: CASSLSRTGKAEAFF
CDR3nt: TGTGCCAGCAGTTTATCCCGGACAGGGAAAGCTGAAGCTTTCTTT

d_gene: TRBD1
j_gene: TRBJ2-5
v_gene: TRBV10-3
CDR3aa: CAISRRTQGAGETQYF
CDR3nt: TGTGCCATCAGTCGGAGGACTCAGGGGGCGGGAGAGACCCAGTACTTC

d_gene: TRBD2
j_gene: TRBJ2-1
v_gene: TRBV7-9
CDR3aa: CASSFRLAVEQFF
CDR3nt: TGTGCCAGCAGCTTCCGACTAGCCGTAGAGCAGTTCTTC

d_gene: NA
j_gene: TRBJ1-2
v_gene: TRBV9
CDR3aa: CASSPVTNYGYTF
CDR3nt: TGTGCCAGCAGCCCCGTGACAAACTATGGCTACACCTTC

d_gene: NA
j_gene: TRBJ1-1
v_gene: TRBV4-1
CDR3aa: CASSRLRNTEAFF
CDR3nt: TGCGCCAGCAGCCGATTGAGGAACACTGAAGCTTTCTTT

d_gene: TRBD1
j_gene: TRBJ2-6
v_gene: TRBV10-3
CDR3aa: CAISGTGGLRSGANVLTF
CDR3nt: TGTGCCATCAGTGGGACAGGGGGCCTTCGCTCTGGGGCCAACGTCCTGACTTTC

d_gene: TRBD2
j_gene: TRBJ2-3
v_gene: TRBV27
CDR3aa: CASSLFLAGRPSTDTQYF
CDR3nt: TGTGCCAGCAGTTTATTCCTAGCGGGCCGCCCTAGCACAGATACGCAGTATTTT

d_gene: NA
j_gene: TRBJ2-3
v_gene: TRBV5-4
CDR3aa: CASSLEWGVDTQYF
CDR3nt: TGTGCCAGCAGCTTGGAGTGGGGGGTAGATACGCAGTATTTT

d_gene: NA
j_gene: TRBJ1-4
v_gene: TRBV7-2
CDR3aa: CASSFNDEKLFF
CDR3nt: TGTGCCAGCAGCTTCAATGATGAAAAACTGTTTTTT

d_gene: TRBD1
j_gene: TRBJ1-1
v_gene: TRBV5-6
CDR3aa: CASSTRDRGVTEAFF
CDR3nt: TGTGCCAGCAGCACCCGGGACAGGGGTGTGACTGAAGCTTTCTTT

d_gene: TRBD1
j_gene: TRBJ1-2
v_gene: TRBV5-1
CDR3aa: CASSANRGARYGYTF
CDR3nt: TGCGCCAGCAGCGCAAACAGGGGAGCAAGGTATGGCTACACCTTC

d_gene: NA
j_gene: TRBJ2-7
v_gene: TRBV9
CDR3aa: CASSSGTPRTYEQYF
CDR3nt: TGTGCCAGCAGCTCGGGGACTCCCAGGACCTACGAGCAGTACTTC

d_gene: TRBD2
j_gene: TRBJ2-2
v_gene: TRBV19
CDR3aa: CATRDPSGRTNTGELFF
CDR3nt: TGTGCCACTCGAGATCCTAGCGGGAGGACGAACACCGGGGAGCTGTTTTTT

d_gene: NA
j_gene: TRBJ2-3
v_gene: TRBV7-3
CDR3aa: CASSPGTDTQYF
CDR3nt: TGTGCCAGCAGCCCAGGTACAGATACGCAGTATTTT

d_gene: TRBD2
j_gene: TRBJ2-1
v_gene: TRBV19
CDR3aa: CASSPWLGGRGTYNEQFF
CDR3nt: TGTGCCAGTAGTCCTTGGTTGGGCGGGAGAGGGACCTACAATGAGCAGTTCTTC

d_gene: TRBD2
j_gene: TRBJ2-4
v_gene: TRBV18
CDR3aa: CASSPDQLGAGGPNIQYF
CDR3nt: TGTGCCAGCTCACCAGACCAACTGGGAGCGGGAGGGCCTAACATTCAGTACTTC

d_gene: NA
j_gene: TRBJ2-3
v_gene: TRBV7-2
CDR3aa: CASSPSAVKRDTQYF
CDR3nt: TGTGCCAGCAGCCCCTCCGCCGTTAAGCGGGATACGCAGTATTTT

d_gene: NA
j_gene: TRBJ1-2
v_gene: TRBV4-3
CDR3aa: CASSLRDTGSMSNYGYTF
CDR3nt: TGCGCCAGCAGCCTCCGGGACACAGGGTCTATGAGTAACTATGGCTACACCTTC

d_gene: NA
j_gene: TRBJ1-5
v_gene: TRBV2
CDR3aa: CASRRERNQPQHF
CDR3nt: TGTGCCAGCCGGCGGGAGAGAAATCAGCCCCAGCATTTT

d_gene: NA
j_gene: TRBJ2-1
v_gene: TRBV18
CDR3aa: CASSPPAGNEQFF
CDR3nt: TGTGCCAGCTCACCACCGGCAGGAAATGAGCAGTTCTTC

d_gene: NA
j_gene: TRBJ2-3
v_gene: TRBV5-1
CDR3aa: CASSWVATDTQYF
CDR3nt: TGCGCCAGCAGCTGGGTAGCTACAGATACGCAGTATTTT

d_gene: NA
j_gene: TRBJ2-7
v_gene: TRBV5-1
CDR3aa: CASSSRQASYEQYF
CDR3nt: TGCGCCAGCAGCTCCAGACAGGCCTCCTACGAGCAGTACTTC

d_gene: NA
j_gene: TRBJ1-2
v_gene: TRBV4-2
CDR3aa: CASSQDTAYGYTF
CDR3nt: TGTGCCAGCAGCCAAGATACAGCTTATGGCTACACCTTC

d_gene: TRBD1
j_gene: TRBJ1-5
v_gene: TRBV2
CDR3aa: CASSEETGSNQPQHF
CDR3nt: TGTGCCAGCAGTGAGGAGACAGGGAGCAATCAGCCCCAGCATTTT

d_gene: TRBD1
j_gene: TRBJ1-1
v_gene: TRBV30
CDR3aa: CAWDSGGRTEAFF
CDR3nt: TGTGCCTGGGACTCAGGGGGCCGAACTGAAGCTTTCTTT

d_gene: TRBD2
j_gene: TRBJ2-3
v_gene: TRBV30
CDR3aa: CASPLAGGDTQYF
CDR3nt: TGTGCCTCTCCACTAGCGGGAGGGGACACGCAGTATTTT

d_gene: TRBD1
j_gene: TRBJ2-1
v_gene: TRBV5-5
CDR3aa: CASSLTGLGVYNEQFF
CDR3nt: TGTGCCAGCAGCCTGACAGGGCTCGGGGTCTACAATGAGCAGTTCTTC

d_gene: TRBD1
j_gene: TRBJ2-7
v_gene: TRBV6-5
CDR3aa: CASSYFQIGDSEQYF
CDR3nt: TGTGCCAGCAGTTACTTCCAGATAGGGGACAGCGAGCAGTACTTC

d_gene: NA
j_gene: TRBJ1-1
v_gene: TRBV9
CDR3aa: CASSPQNEAFF
CDR3nt: TGTGCCAGCAGCCCGCAGAATGAAGCTTTCTTT

d_gene: TRBD2
j_gene: TRBJ2-1
v_gene: TRBV4-3
CDR3aa: CASSRPGGLAGGNVYNEQFF
CDR3nt: TGCGCCAGCAGCCGGCCGGGGGGACTAGCGGGCGGAAACGTCTACAATGAGCAGTTCTTC